This TCR beta chain emerged from a study of early T cells in non-severe SARS-CoV-2 infection. As for the study in general: Sequencing targeted bulk RNA from unsorted whole blood, leaving chains unpaired.

TCRdb analysed the 5' RACE reads with MiXCR anew, one entry per CDR3 protein. This sample has tens of thousands of distinct CDR3 sequences, with around 13% found just once. This clonotype was counted ten times or more. Trimming took 3 bases from V and 4 from J, leaving 12 bases between them. Looked up from germline, CDR1 is DFQATT and CDR2 is SNEGSKA (reference sequence). The CDR3 loop spans 13 amino acids. The chain recombines TRBV20-1 with TRBJ1-2, with unresolved D. The TCR was taken from an adult who was a healthcare worker with PCR-confirmed SARS-CoV-2 infection or an uninfected control (not recorded which). The specimen sequenced was whole blood. The CDR3, as DNA: TGCAGTGCTAGGCGCCTATCCGGCTATGGCTACACCTTC. It is translated as CSARRLSGYGYTF.